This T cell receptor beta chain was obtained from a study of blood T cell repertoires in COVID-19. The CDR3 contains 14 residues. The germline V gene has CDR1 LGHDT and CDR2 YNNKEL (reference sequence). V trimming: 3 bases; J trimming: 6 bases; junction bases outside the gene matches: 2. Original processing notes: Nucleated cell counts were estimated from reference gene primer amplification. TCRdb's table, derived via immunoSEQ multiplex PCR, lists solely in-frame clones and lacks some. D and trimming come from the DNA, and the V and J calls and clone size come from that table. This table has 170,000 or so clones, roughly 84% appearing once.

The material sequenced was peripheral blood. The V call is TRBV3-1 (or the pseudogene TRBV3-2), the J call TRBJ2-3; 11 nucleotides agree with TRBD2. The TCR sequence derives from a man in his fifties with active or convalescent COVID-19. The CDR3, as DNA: TGTGCCAGCAGCCAGGCTAGCGGGAGGGATACGCAGTATTTT. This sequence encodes CASSQASGRDTQYF.